This T cell receptor (beta chain) is from a study of T cells in Graves' hyperthyroidism and ophthalmopathy. Amplified regions were TCR beta CDR3 sequences from RNA transcripts. The HTBI primer set served for first-round RT-PCR of the TCR CDR3. TCRdb used MiXCR to reprocess the multiplex PCR reads, holding one entry per CDR3 protein. Among 450,000 to 650,000 distinct CDR3 sequences listed, 14% were seen once. The CDR3 sequence is 14 residues long. V gave up 4 bases and J gave up 3 bases, with 9 bases separating them. Germline values: CDR1 LGHDT, CDR2 YNNKEL (reference sequence). At least ten counts were recorded for this clonotype.

The clonotype was recovered from a young woman with Graves' ophthalmopathy. The J gene is TRBJ1-4, the V gene TRBV3-1; D gene unclear. Sequenced input: blood. The CDR3 nucleotides are TGTGCCAGCAGCCCCCGGGAGTCTAATGAAAAACTGTTTTTT. Encoded protein: CASSPRESNEKLFF.